These 16 T cell receptor beta chains were all obtained from the same sample, sequenced in a study of T-cell memory formation after mild COVID-19. One entry per CDR3 protein, called by TCRdb with MiXCR from the 5' RACE reads. The table has around 100,000 distinct CDR3 sequences, roughly 10% seen once. The sample comprised PBMCs or a T cell subset sorted from them (not recorded which). These receptors originate from a man aged 18 to 30 who had mild COVID-19 (a few samples of this study predate the infection). Cell type and time point are not known.

The chain joins TRBV10-1 to TRBJ2-7, with TRBD1 as a possible D gene (5 bases). CDR3 length: 12 amino acids. V shed 8 bases and J shed 3 bases, with 11 bases lying between them. Germline V lookup: CDR1 WNHNN, CDR2 SYGVQD (reference sequence). This CDR3 is CASDDRFYEQYV. The DNA for the CDR3 is TGCGCCAGCGATGACAGATTCTACGAGCAGTACGTC.

In its sample, this clonotype was seen a few times. This CDR3 reads CASVKGGAWGYTAEAFF. The CDR3 DNA reads TGTGCCAGCGTTAAAGGGGGCGCCTGGGGGTATACCGCTGAAGCTTTCTTT. The rearrangement uses TRBV27 and TRBJ1-1, with TRBD1 matching 7 bases. CDR1 and CDR2 from the germline V gene are MNHEY and SMNVEV (reference sequence). The CDR3 covers 17 residues. J gave up 6 bases and V 8 bases, and 21 bases lay outside the gene matches.

This clonotype came up many times. The chain carries TRBV7-6 and TRBJ2-5; the D gene could be TRBD1 or TRBD2 (5 bases each). Germline V gene sequence: CDR1 SGHVS, CDR2 FNYEAQ. Trimming shortened V by 5 bases and J by 1 base, and 14 bases separated the two germline ends. This CDR3 is 15 amino acids long. CDR3 nucleotides: TGTGCCAGCAGCATGAGGGTTACAGGCCAAGAGACCCAGTACTTC. It is translated as CASSMRVTGQETQYF. The full variable domain, completed using reference TRBV7-6 and TRBJ2-5, is GAGVSQSPRYKVTKRGQDVALRCDPISGHVSLYWYRQALGQGPEFLTYFNYEAQQDKSGLPNDRFSAERPEGSISTLTIQRTEQRDSAMYRCASSMRVTGQETQYFGPGTRLLVL.

The chain joins TRBV6-2 or TRBV6-3 to TRBJ1-1; tentatively, D is TRBD1 (5 bases). V was pared by 2 bases and J by 3 bases, with 10 bases between. The CDR3 runs 14 residues. Germline V gene lookup returns CDR1 MNHEY and CDR2 SVGEGT. CDR3 in amino acids: CASSYRGGYTEAFF. In DNA, the CDR3 is TGTGCCAGCAGTTACAGGGGAGGCTACACTGAAGCTTTCTTT.

Only a few counts were recorded for this clonotype. V usage is TRBV6-2 or TRBV6-3 and J usage is TRBJ2-1; 9 positions match TRBD2. With 2 bases clipped from V and 9 bases from J, the junction kept 14 bases outside the gene matches. Per the germline V gene, CDR1 is MNHEY and CDR2 is SVGEGT. The CDR3 consists of 17 residues. DNA for the CDR3: TGTGCCAGCAGTTACCCGGCCTCTGGCGGGGGGGCTCCTGAGCAGTTCTTC. It translates to CASSYPASGGGAPEQFF.

This clonotype was seen more than once but under ten times. V and J are TRBV6-5 and TRBJ1-5; perhaps TRBD1 as D (5 bases). V was trimmed by 4 bases and J by 8 bases, leaving 12 bases between them. CDR1 is MNHEY and CDR2 is SVGAGI in the germline V gene. The CDR3 is 13 residues long. The CDR3 nucleotides are TGTGCCAGCAGTTGGGACGGGGTGAAGCCCCAGCATTTT. This translates into CASSWDGVKPQHF.

The chain joins TRBV28 to TRBJ1-1; D perhaps matches TRBD1 (6 bases). CDR1 is MDHEN, CDR2 SYDVKM, per germline. V shed 6 bases and J shed 7 bases, with 21 bases lying between them. The CDR3 runs 15 residues. The CDR3 DNA reads as TGTGCCAGCAGATCGACTACAACCGGGACACTTGAAGCTTTCTTT. This encodes CASRSTTTGTLEAFF. The complete variable domain, with remaining parts taken from reference TRBV28 and TRBJ1-1, reads DVKVTQSSRYLVKRTGEKVFLECVQDMDHENMFWYRQDPGLGLRLIYFSYDVKMKEKGDIPEGYSVSREKKERFSLILESASTNQTSMYLCASRSTTTGTLEAFFGQGTRLTVV.

A few counts support this clonotype. The gene calls are TRBV4-3 and TRBJ1-2, with a tentative D call TRBD1 (5 bases). V dropped 3 bases and J dropped 4 bases, with 12 bases sitting between them. Per the germline V gene, CDR1 is LGHNA and CDR2 is YSLEER. The CDR3 covers 14 residues. CDR3 nucleotide sequence: TGCGCCAGCAGCCAGGACGACAGCACCTATGGCTACACCTTC. This gives the protein CASSQDDSTYGYTF.

The rearrangement joins TRBV29-1 to TRBJ2-5, with 11 bases matching TRBD1. The CDR3 runs to 15 residues. V lost 1 base, J lost 4 bases, and 5 bases stayed unmatched. Germline V lookup: CDR1 SQVTM, CDR2 ANQGSEA. CDR3 in amino acids: CSVEGGTGGRETQYF. The CDR3 DNA is TGCAGCGTTGAAGGGGGGACAGGGGGGAGAGAGACCCAGTACTTC. Using reference TRBV29-1 and TRBJ2-5 for the parts outside the CDR3, the full variable domain is SAVISQKPSRDICQRGTSLTIQCQVDSQVTMMFWYRQQPGQSLTLIATANQGSEATYESGFVIDKFPISRPNLTFSTLTVSNMSPEDSSIYLCSVEGGTGGRETQYFGPGTRLLVL.

The chain couples TRBV19 to TRBJ2-6; D not resolved. This CDR3 is 15 amino acids long. The V and J ends lost 7 bases and 0 bases respectively, with 10 bases between them. Germline V gene lookup returns CDR1 LNHDA and CDR2 SQIVND (reference sequence). The CDR3 region is CASTSFSSGANVLTF. The CDR3 nucleotides read TGTGCCAGTACCTCTTTCAGCTCTGGGGCCAACGTCCTGACTTTC. Looking up the rest from reference TRBV19 and TRBJ2-6 gives the full variable domain: DGGITQSPKYLFRKEGQNVTLSCEQNLNHDAMYWYRQDPGQGLRLIYYSQIVNDFQKGDIAEGYSVSREKKESFPLTVTSAQKNPTAFYLCASTSFSSGANVLTFGAGSRLTVL.

This clonotype came up a few times. The V and J genes are TRBV4-1 and TRBJ1-2, with a tentative D call TRBD1 (5 bases). Germline CDR1 MGHRA, CDR2 YSYEKL. The CDR3 length is 15 residues. V dropped 0 bases and J dropped 4 bases, with 12 bases sitting between them. CDR3 in DNA: TGCGCCAGCAGCCAAGAATCGACAGCTACCTATGGCTACACCTTC. It is translated as CASSQESTATYGYTF.

The V and J genes are TRBV19 and TRBJ1-2; a possible D gene is TRBD1 (5 bases). The germline gives CDR1 LNHDA, CDR2 SQIVND (reference sequence). This CDR3 has 14 amino acids. Trimming shortened V by 6 bases and J by 6 bases, and 17 bases separated the two germline ends. In nucleotides, the CDR3 is TGTGCCAGTAGCAAACCGGGACTCTTTCATGGCTACACCTTC. Its protein product is CASSKPGLFHGYTF.

This clonotype was detected only a few times. This chain uses TRBV20-1 with TRBJ1-6; tentatively, D is TRBD1 (6 bases). CDR3 size: 13 residues. V lost 7 bases to trimming and J lost 5 bases, with 12 bases between them. Germline V CDR1 and CDR2: DFQATT, SNEGSKA (reference sequence). CDR3 residues: CSGYRVHNSPLHF. DNA for the CDR3: TGCAGTGGATACAGGGTTCATAATTCACCCCTCCACTTT.

V usage is TRBV2 and J usage is TRBJ2-3; the D is unclear. The germline V gene encodes CDR1 SNHLY and CDR2 FYNNEI. This CDR3 is 13 amino acids long. The V end lost 3 bases, the J end lost 6 bases, and 10 bases lay between the germline ends. CDR3 in amino acids: CASSEGVGDTQYF. Written as DNA, the CDR3 is TGTGCCAGCAGTGAGGGTGTAGGGGATACGCAGTATTTT.

V is TRBV7-9 and J is TRBJ2-7; D gene ambiguous. The CDR3 consists of 13 residues. The V end was cut by 0 bases, the J end by 9 bases, with 12 bases between. CDR1 and CDR2 (germline): SEHNR, FQNEAQ (reference sequence). CDR3 sequence (DNA): TGTGCCAGCAGCTTAGCAACGCCGGGTAGGCAGTACTTC. Residues: CASSLATPGRQYF.

This chain uses TRBV3-1 with TRBJ2-1; 11 nucleotides align to TRBD2. Germline V gives CDR1 LGHDT, CDR2 YNNKEL (reference sequence). V lost 6 bases to trimming and J lost 1 base; unmatched junction nucleotides: 5. This CDR3 has 16 residues. The CDR3 protein is CASRPTSGESYNEQFF. The CDR3 DNA sequence: TGTGCCAGCAGGCCGACTAGCGGGGAGTCCTACAATGAGCAGTTCTTC.